The entry that follows covers one T cell receptor (beta chain) sequence. This clonotype was recorded many times. Its cognate antigen has yet to be identified. Base qualities were left out, and no much larger clone turns up one base away. The run used an Illumina HiSeq 2500. Quantitative 5'-RACE with molecular barcodes was the method used to prepare the TCR beta libraries. The published analysis was carried out like this. A new computational method, built on a probabilistic model of VDJ rearrangement, was used to identify disease-linked TCR variants. TCRdb handled the public reads itself, with Q25 trimming in fastp and clone calling in MiXCR, and kept productive beta chains. Rows with a matching CDR3 protein are joined into one entry that keeps the most common DNA and genes. The V and J calls, along with clone size, are taken from TCRdb and not from the paper's own processing. This sample holds fewer than 550,000 distinct CDR3 sequences; about 5.2% were observed only once. Together, the top ten hold approximately 4% of the sample.

The data were taken from a study of CD8 T cells in ankylosing spondylitis (dated by TCRdb to 2015 to 2018). For the wider study: The study profiled T cell receptor beta repertoires in healthy donors and ankylosing spondylitis patients to find disease-linked TCR variants. The whole study cohort included 95 to 130 healthy donors and 25 ankylosing spondylitis patients. Samples of peripheral blood were taken, and for ankylosing spondylitis patients, synovial fluid was collected as well.

From the cysteine up to the phenylalanine, the CDR3 has a length of 14 residues. Here the CDR3 DNA is all that survives: 42 bases in frame from base 1. The germline ends are 12 bases apart after V is trimmed by 3 bases and J by 6 bases. Overall study outcomes, separate from this receptor: Some of the motif variants had been reported before in the synovial fluid and blood of reactive arthritis patients, a finding that suggests common disease-initiation mechanisms. A TCR beta motif of about eight highly homologous amino acid variants appeared characteristic of blood from ankylosing spondylitis patients. In peripheral blood, the disease-linked clones were found at relatively low frequencies and had a CD8+ phenotype. The disease-linked clones were reported as significantly enriched in matched synovial fluid samples from ankylosing spondylitis patients.

Here the chain combines TRBV12-3 or TRBV12-4 and TRBJ1-5; confidence is insufficient to name the D gene. Sequencing used blood, either unsorted or a sorted T cell fraction (not recorded which). This sequence was found in a male donor with ankylosing spondylitis. The CDR3 region: CASSLVGRSQPQHF. The DNA is as follows: TGTGCCAGCAGTTTGGTAGGGCGGAGTCAGCCCCAGCATTTT.